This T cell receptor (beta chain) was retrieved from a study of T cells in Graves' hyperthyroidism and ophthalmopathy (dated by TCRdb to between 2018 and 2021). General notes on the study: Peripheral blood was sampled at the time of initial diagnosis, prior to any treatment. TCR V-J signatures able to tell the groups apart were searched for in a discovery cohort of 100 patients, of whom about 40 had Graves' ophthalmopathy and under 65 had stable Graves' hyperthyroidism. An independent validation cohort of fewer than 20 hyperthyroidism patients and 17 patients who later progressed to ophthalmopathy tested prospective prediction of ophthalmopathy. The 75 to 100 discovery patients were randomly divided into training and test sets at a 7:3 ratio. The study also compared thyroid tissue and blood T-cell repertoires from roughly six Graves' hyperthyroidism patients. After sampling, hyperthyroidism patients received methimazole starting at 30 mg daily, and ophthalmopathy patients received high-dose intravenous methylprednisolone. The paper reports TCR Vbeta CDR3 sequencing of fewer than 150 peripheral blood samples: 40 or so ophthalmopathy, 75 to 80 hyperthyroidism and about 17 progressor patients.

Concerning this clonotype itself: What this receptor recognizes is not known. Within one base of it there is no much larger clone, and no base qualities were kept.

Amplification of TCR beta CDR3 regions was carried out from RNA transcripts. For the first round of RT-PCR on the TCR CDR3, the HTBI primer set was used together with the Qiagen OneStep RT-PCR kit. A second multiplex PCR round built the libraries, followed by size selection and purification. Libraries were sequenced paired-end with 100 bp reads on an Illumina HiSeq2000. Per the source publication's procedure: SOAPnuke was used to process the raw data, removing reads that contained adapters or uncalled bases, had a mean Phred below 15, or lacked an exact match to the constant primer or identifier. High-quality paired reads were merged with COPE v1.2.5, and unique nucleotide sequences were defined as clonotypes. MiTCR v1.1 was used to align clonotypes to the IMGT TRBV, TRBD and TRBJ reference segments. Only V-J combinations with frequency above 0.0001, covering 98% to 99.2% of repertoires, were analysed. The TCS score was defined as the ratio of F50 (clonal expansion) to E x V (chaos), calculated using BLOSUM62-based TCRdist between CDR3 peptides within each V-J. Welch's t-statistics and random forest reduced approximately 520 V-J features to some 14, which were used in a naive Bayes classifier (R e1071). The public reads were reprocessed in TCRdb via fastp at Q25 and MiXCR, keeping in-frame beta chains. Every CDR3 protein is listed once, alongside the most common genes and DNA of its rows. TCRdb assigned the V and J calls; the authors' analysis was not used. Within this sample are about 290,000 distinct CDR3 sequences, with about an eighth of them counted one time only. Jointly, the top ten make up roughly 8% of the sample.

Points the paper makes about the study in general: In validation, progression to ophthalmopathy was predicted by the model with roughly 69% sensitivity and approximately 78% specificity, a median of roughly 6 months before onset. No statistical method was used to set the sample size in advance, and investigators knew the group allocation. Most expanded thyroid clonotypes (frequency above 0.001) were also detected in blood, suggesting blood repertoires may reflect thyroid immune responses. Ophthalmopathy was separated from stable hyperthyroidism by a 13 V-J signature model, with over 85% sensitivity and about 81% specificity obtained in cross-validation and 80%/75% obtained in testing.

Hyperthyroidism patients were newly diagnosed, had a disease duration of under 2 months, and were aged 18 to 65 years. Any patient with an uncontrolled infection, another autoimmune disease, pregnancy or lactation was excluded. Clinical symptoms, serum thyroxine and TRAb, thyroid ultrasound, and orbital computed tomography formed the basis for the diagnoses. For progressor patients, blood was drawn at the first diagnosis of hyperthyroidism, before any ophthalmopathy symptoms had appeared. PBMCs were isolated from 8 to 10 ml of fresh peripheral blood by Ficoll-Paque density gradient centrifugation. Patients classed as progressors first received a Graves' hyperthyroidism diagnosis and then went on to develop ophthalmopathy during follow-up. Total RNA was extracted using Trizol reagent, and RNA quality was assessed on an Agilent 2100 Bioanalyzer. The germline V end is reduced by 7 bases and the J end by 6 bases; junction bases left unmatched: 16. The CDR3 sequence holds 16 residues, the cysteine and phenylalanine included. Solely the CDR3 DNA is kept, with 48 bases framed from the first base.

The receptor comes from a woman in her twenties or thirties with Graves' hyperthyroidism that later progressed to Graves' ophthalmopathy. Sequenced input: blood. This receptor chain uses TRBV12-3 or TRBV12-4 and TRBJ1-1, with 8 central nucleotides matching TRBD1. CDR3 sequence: CASTLGAGGSSAEAFF. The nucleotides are TGTGCCAGCACTCTAGGGGCAGGGGGCTCATCAGCTGAAGCTTTCTTT.